Presented here are 30 T cell receptor beta chains from one specimen sequenced in a study of PD-1 blockade in classical Hodgkin lymphoma. Sequenced by immunoSEQ multiplex PCR; TCRdb stores in-frame clones only, minus some. The sample includes roughly 96,000 clones, approximately 92% of them seen just once. Every one of the patients relapsed after autologous stem cell transplantation (brentuximab vedotin exposure was variable). The material was peripheral blood mononuclear cells (PBMCs), obtained before the second cycle of nivolumab. The receptors here all came from a human donor with classical Hodgkin lymphoma.

The gene calls are TRBV4-1 and TRBJ2-3; 11 bases are shared with TRBD2. The CDR3 loop spans 14 amino acids. J lost 8 bases, V lost 4 bases, and 5 bases had no gene match. Germline CDR1 is MGHRA and CDR2 is YSYEKL. CDR3 residues: CASSPRLAGFTQYF. Here the CDR3 DNA reads TGCGCCAGCAGCCCCAGACTAGCGGGATTTACGCAGTATTTT.

The J gene is TRBJ2-7, the V gene TRBV7-2; D is possibly TRBD1 (6 bases). V gave up 1 base and J gave up 4 bases, with 20 bases separating them. The CDR3 loop spans 17 amino acids. Germline CDR1 SGHTA, CDR2 FQGNSA. This CDR3 is CASSLGARGPDGYEQYF. DNA of the CDR3: TGTGCCAGCAGCTTAGGGGCCAGGGGCCCGGATGGATACGAGCAGTACTTC. Drawing the rest from reference TRBV7-2 and TRBJ2-7, the complete variable domain is GAGVSQSPSNKVTEKGKDVELRCDPISGHTALYWYRQSLGQGLEFLIYFQGNSAPDKSGLPSDRFSAERTGGSVSTLTIQRTQQEDSAVYLCASSLGARGPDGYEQYFGPGTRLTVT.

The CDR3 sequence is CASSYSPDTEAFF. The CDR3 nucleotides are TGTGCCAGCAGTTACTCGCCTGACACTGAAGCTTTCTTT. This chain joins TRBV6-6 and TRBJ1-1; D is unclear. Germline V gene data show CDR1 as MNHNY and CDR2 as SVGAGI (reference sequence). The length of the CDR3 is 13 residues. Trimming pared 0 bases from V and 3 bases from J, leaving 5 bases between.

This chain uses TRBV28 with TRBJ2-3, with D tentatively TRBD2 (6 bases). The V and J ends lost 3 bases and 6 bases respectively, with 13 bases between them. CDR1 is MDHEN, CDR2 SYDVKM, per germline. This CDR3 contains 14 residues. CDR3 DNA sequence: TGTGCCAGCAGTTTGCGGGGCGCAGGGGATACGCAGTATTTT. This codes for CASSLRGAGDTQYF.

The CDR3 nucleotides read TGCGCCAGCAGCCGTGAACTAGCGGGAGAAGGCGGGGAGCTGTTTTTT. Translated, it gives CASSRELAGEGGELFF. This rearrangement joins TRBV4-1 to TRBJ2-2, with 11 bases fitting TRBD2. Germline assignment: CDR1 MGHRA and CDR2 YSYEKL. V shed 4 bases and J 7 bases; nucleotides not matched to a gene: 8. The CDR3 runs 16 residues.

The chain recombines TRBV6-5 with TRBJ1-5, with D perhaps TRBD1 (6 bases). The CDR3 is made up of 15 amino acids. V dropped 0 bases and J dropped 6 bases, with 12 bases sitting between them. In germline, CDR1 is MNHEY, CDR2 SVGAGI. CDR3 in DNA: TGTGCCAGCAGTTACTCATCAGGGGTCGGTCAGCCCCAGCATTTT. Protein: CASSYSSGVGQPQHF.

This chain's CDR3 is CASSLQGAPTIYF. CDR3 sequence (DNA): TGTGCCAGCAGCCTCCAGGGGGCGCCCACCATATATTTT. The V gene is TRBV7-8, the J gene TRBJ1-3; 8 bases line up with TRBD1. The CDR3 totals 13 residues. Germline loops: CDR1 SGHVS, CDR2 FQNEAQ. V gave up 5 bases and J gave up 9 bases; unmatched junction bases: 6.

The chain links TRBV9 to TRBJ1-5; D is uncertain. Germline V lookup: CDR1 SGDLS, CDR2 YYNGEE. The V end was cut by 0 bases, the J end by 6 bases, with 7 bases between. The length of the CDR3 is 13 residues. The CDR3 bases are TGTGCCAGCAGCGTAGATTTGAGTCAGCCCCAGCATTTT. This encodes CASSVDLSQPQHF. The variable domain in full, completed from reference TRBV9 and TRBJ1-5, reads DSGVTQTPKHLITATGQRVTLRCSPRSGDLSVYWYQQSLDQGLQFLIQYYNGEERAKGNILERFSAQQFPDLHSELNLSSLELGDSALYFCASSVDLSQPQHFGDGTRLSIL.

The chain combines TRBV2 with TRBJ2-4, with D tentatively TRBD2 (5 bases). V lost 0 bases and J lost 8, with 23 bases in between. Per germline, CDR1 SNHLY and CDR2 FYNNEI. The length of the CDR3 is 18 residues. DNA for the CDR3: TGTGCCAGCAGTGAAGCGCCCAATTGGGGATCCCCCGGGGACATTCAGTACTTC. Translation: CASSEAPNWGSPGDIQYF.

The gene calls are TRBV15 and TRBJ1-5; TRBD1 aligns across 7 bases. Germline values: CDR1 LNHNV, CDR2 YYDKDF (reference sequence). Germline trimming cut 5 bases from V and 9 bases from J; bases unmatched to any gene: 19. There are 17 residues in the CDR3. The CDR3 sequence: CATSGFRGQPWVMPQHF. The CDR3 nucleotides read TGTGCCACCAGCGGCTTCCGGGGACAGCCCTGGGTGATGCCCCAGCATTTT. Drawing the rest from reference TRBV15 and TRBJ1-5, the complete variable domain is DAMVIQNPRYQVTQFGKPVTLSCSQTLNHNVMYWYQQKSSQAPKLLFHYYDKDFNNEADTPDNFQSRRPNTSFCFLDIRSPGLGDTAMYLCATSGFRGQPWVMPQHFGDGTRLSIL.

This chain joins TRBV11-2 and TRBJ2-3; tentatively, D is TRBD1 (5 bases). Per germline, CDR1 SGHAT and CDR2 FQNNGV. CDR3 length: 14 residues. The ends were cut back, 5 bases at V and 3 bases at J, with 12 bases in the middle. CDR3 sequence reads: CASSQSRETDTQYF. The CDR3 coding sequence is TGTGCCAGCAGCCAATCCAGGGAAACAGATACGCAGTATTTT.

The chain combines TRBV11-3 with TRBJ2-1, with D hard to call. The CDR3 extends over 16 amino acids. The V gene's germline CDR1 is SGHNT and CDR2 YENEEA. V shed 5 bases and J shed 6 bases, with 20 bases lying between them. The DNA of the CDR3 is TGTGCCAGCAGCACAAACCTACTCGAATCGGGCAATGAGCAGTTCTTC. It specifies CASSTNLLESGNEQFF.

This chain links TRBV6-5 with TRBJ2-2; TRBD1 aligns across 7 bases. The CDR3 sequence is 16 residues long. Germline V gives CDR1 MNHEY, CDR2 SVGAGI. With 4 bases clipped from V and 0 bases from J, the junction kept 5 bases outside the gene matches. The CDR3 sequence is CASSSRTGPNTGELFF. DNA of the CDR3: TGTGCCAGCAGTTCCCGGACAGGTCCGAACACCGGGGAGCTGTTTTTT.

The J gene is TRBJ1-4, the V gene TRBV29-1, with 9 bases matching TRBD1. V gave up 6 bases and J gave up 8 bases; unmatched junction bases: 7. The CDR3 length is 13 residues. The germline V gene has CDR1 SQVTM and CDR2 ANQGSEA. The CDR3 nucleotides read TGCAGCGTGCTGGGACAGGGAGGAGAAAAACTGTTTTTT. Protein product: CSVLGQGGEKLFF.

In this sample, this clone turned up a few times. The chain combines TRBV13 with TRBJ2-1, with D possibly TRBD1 on 5 matching bases. The V end was cut by 3 bases, the J end by 0 bases, with 9 bases between. The CDR3 is made up of 15 amino acids. Looked up from germline, CDR1 is PRHDT and CDR2 is FYEKMQ (reference sequence). Here the CDR3 DNA reads TGTGCCAGCAGCTTTAGACAGAGCTCCTACAATGAGCAGTTCTTC. This sequence encodes CASSFRQSSYNEQFF. The full variable domain, rest sourced from reference TRBV13 and TRBJ2-1, is AAGVIQSPRHLIKEKRETATLKCYPIPRHDTVYWYQQGPGQDPQFLISFYEKMQSDKGSIPDRFSAQQFSDYHSELNMSSLELGDSALYFCASSFRQSSYNEQFFGPGTRLTVL.

The chain has TRBV6-1 and TRBJ1-6; maybe TRBD1 (5 bases). The CDR3 spans 15 residues. The germline V and J ends were trimmed by 4 bases and 7 bases, with 14 bases remaining between them. Looked up from germline, CDR1 is MNHNS and CDR2 is SASEGT. CDR3 nucleotides: TGTGCCAGCAGTGGCGTGGGGGTATCGAATTCACCCCTCCACTTT. Protein sequence: CASSGVGVSNSPLHF.

This chain links TRBV7-2 with TRBJ1-5; TRBD1 aligns across 7 bases. The CDR3 runs to 14 residues. The germline gives CDR1 SGHTA, CDR2 FQGNSA. The J segment lost 11 bases and the V segment lost 1 base, leaving 8 bases of the junction unmatched. CDR3 bases: TGTGCCAGCAGCTTAGGCCCCACAGGGGAGGCCCAGCATTTT. It specifies CASSLGPTGEAQHF.

By frequency in the sample, this clone is medium-sized. The V gene is TRBV7-9, the J gene TRBJ1-1, with unresolved D. The CDR3 has 12 residues. The V and J ends lost 1 base and 5 bases respectively, with 5 bases between them. Per the germline V gene, CDR1 is SEHNR and CDR2 is FQNEAQ (reference sequence). CDR3 sequence reads: CASSLDTTEAFF. CDR3 nucleotide sequence: TGTGCCAGCAGCTTAGATACGACTGAAGCTTTCTTT.

The chain combines TRBV7-9 with TRBJ1-4; D uncertain. V lost 8 bases and J 8 bases, leaving 15 bases between the germline ends. This CDR3 spans 13 amino acids. Germline CDR1 reads SEHNR; CDR2 reads FQNEAQ (reference sequence). The DNA for the CDR3 is TGTGCCAGCCGGGGAGGGAATCCCGAAAAACTGTTTTTT. Translated, it gives CASRGGNPEKLFF. The variable domain in full, with the rest retrieved from reference TRBV7-9 and TRBJ1-4, is DTGVSQNPRHKITKRGQNVTFRCDPISEHNRLYWYRQTLGQGPEFLTYFQNEAQLEKSRLLSDRFSAERPKGSFSTLEIQRTEQGDSAMYLCASRGGNPEKLFFGSGTQLSVL.

This chain links TRBV19 with TRBJ1-1; perhaps TRBD1 as D (6 bases). Germline CDR1 reads LNHDA; CDR2 reads SQIVND (reference sequence). The CDR3 sequence is 12 residues long. V was cut by 3 bases and J by 6 bases, with 8 bases left in between. CDR3 loop: CASSIRGAEAFF. Written as DNA, the CDR3 is TGTGCCAGTAGTATCAGGGGAGCTGAAGCTTTCTTT.

This clone was counted between two and nine times. The gene calls are TRBV5-6 and TRBJ2-7; 10 nucleotides line up with TRBD1. In germline, CDR1 is SGHDT, CDR2 YYEEEE. The CDR3 has 17 amino acids. Trimming took 2 bases from V and 2 from J; bases not matched to a gene: 10. The DNA for the CDR3 is TGTGCCAGCAGCTTAGGAGTCGGGACAGGGGACACCTACGAGCAGTACTTC. Translated: CASSLGVGTGDTYEQYF.

This clone has only a few counts. The rearrangement links TRBV28 to TRBJ2-3, with D perhaps TRBD2 (5 bases). CDR1 is MDHEN, CDR2 SYDVKM, per germline. Between the trimmed V and J ends, which lost 3 bases and 0 bases, there was a span of 10 bases. This CDR3 has 15 amino acids. The CDR3 DNA follows: TGTGCCAGCAGTTTCCCAGCGGCTAGCACAGATACGCAGTATTTT. Protein: CASSFPAASTDTQYF.

The rearrangement uses TRBV2 and TRBJ2-7, with D possibly matching TRBD2 (6 bases). Trimming removed 8 bases from V and 6 bases from J, with 20 bases in between. The CDR3 runs 14 residues. Germline CDR1 SNHLY, CDR2 FYNNEI. CDR3 residues: CASALASGSLEQYF. In nucleotides, the CDR3 is TGTGCCAGCGCGCTAGCGAGTGGATCCCTCGAGCAGTACTTC. Complete variable domain (other parts from reference TRBV2 and TRBJ2-7): EPEVTQTPSHQVTQMGQEVILRCVPISNHLYFYWYRQILGQKVEFLVSFYNNEISEKSEIFDDQFSVERPDGSNFTLKIRSTKLEDSAMYFCASALASGSLEQYFGPGTRLTVT.

The CDR3 region is CAISESGAGPGNTIYF. The CDR3 DNA follows: TGTGCCATCAGTGAGTCGGGGGCAGGACCAGGAAACACCATATATTTT. The rearrangement links TRBV10-3 to TRBJ1-3; maybe TRBD1 (6 bases). This CDR3 is 16 amino acids long. The germline V gene encodes CDR1 ENHRY and CDR2 SYGVKD. V was pared by 0 bases and J by 4 bases, with 13 bases between.

The chain recombines TRBV27 with TRBJ2-1, with D maybe TRBD2 (6 bases). The V and J ends lost 5 bases and 8 bases respectively, with 13 bases between them. CDR1 and CDR2 (germline): MNHEY, SMNVEV (reference sequence). CDR3 length: 13 residues. CDR3 DNA: TGTGCCAGCAGTCCCCCTAGCGTCTATGAGCAGTTCTTC. As protein: CASSPPSVYEQFF.

The rearrangement links TRBV28 to TRBJ1-5, with no clear D. The CDR3 extends over 18 amino acids. Germline-derived CDR1 and CDR2 are MDHEN and SYDVKM. Trimming removed 1 base at V and 4 bases at J, with 20 bases between. CDR3 sequence reads: CASSLSITLGLTNQPQHF. Here the CDR3 DNA reads TGTGCCAGCAGTTTATCCATAACCCTGGGCCTCACAAATCAGCCCCAGCATTTT.

The V and J genes are TRBV7-6 and TRBJ1-5; D might be TRBD1 (6 bases). Trimming shortened V by 4 bases and J by 6 bases, and 7 bases separated the two germline ends. The CDR3 totals 12 residues. Germline CDR1 is SGHVS and CDR2 is FNYEAQ. CDR3 DNA: TGTGCCAGCAGCTCACAGGGTCAGCCCCAGCATTTT. Translating gives CASSSQGQPQHF.

The table lists this clone with a few counts. This chain connects TRBV20-1 to TRBJ1-2; 7 bases are shared with TRBD1. With 6 bases clipped from V and 5 bases from J, the junction kept 3 bases outside the gene matches. CDR3 length equals 11 residues. CDR1 DFQATT and CDR2 SNEGSKA come from the germline V gene (reference sequence). CDR3 in amino acids: CSAIQGYGYTF. In DNA form, the CDR3 reads TGCAGTGCCATACAGGGGTATGGCTACACCTTC.

This sequence joins TRBV28 and TRBJ1-4; possible D gene TRBD1, 6 bases. With 5 bases removed from V and 1 base from J, the gap between germline ends came to 8 bases. From germline, CDR1 is MDHEN and CDR2 SYDVKM. The CDR3 runs 14 residues. CDR3 region: CASSTRGTNEKLFF. Here the CDR3 DNA reads TGTGCCAGCAGTACCAGGGGAACTAATGAAAAACTGTTTTTT.

The genes are TRBV10-2 and TRBJ2-7; TRBD1 agrees at 10 bases. V trimming: 5 bases; J trimming: 4 bases; junction bases outside the gene matches: 2. Germline V gives CDR1 WSHSY, CDR2 SAAADI. The CDR3 sequence is 13 residues long. CDR3 in DNA: TGCGCCAGCAGTCGGGACAGGGGTTACGAGCAGTACTTC. Protein: CASSRDRGYEQYF.